This TCR beta chain was recorded in a study of technical replicates of blood from a handful of donors. V lost 8 bases to trimming and J lost 5 bases; unmatched junction nucleotides: 6. CDR1 is SNHLY and CDR2 is FYNNEI in the germline V gene. The CDR3 is 13 amino acids. Clones were sequenced by immunoSEQ multiplex PCR, and TCRdb holds only the in-frame ones, with some missing. The data hold tens of thousands of clones, with 96% observed a single time. V gene TRBV2 combines with J gene TRBJ1-5; 7 nucleotides agree with TRBD1. The sequenced sample consisted of T cells isolated from PBMCs. This TCR came from a human donor in good health. CDR3 amino acids: CASSRDRDQPQHF. CDR3 bases: TGTGCCAGCTCAAGGGACAGAGATCAGCCCCAGCATTTT.